Described below is a single TCR beta chain sequence and its context. Per germline, CDR1 SGHAT and CDR2 FQDESV (reference sequence). The V and J ends lost 6 bases and 6 bases respectively, with 35 bases between them. The CDR3 has 21 residues. This record comes from a study of T-cell reconstitution after alpha-beta-depleted transplantation in children. Library preparation (for TCRbeta) was performed with unique molecular identifiers. TCRdb independently ran MiXCR on the PCR reads; one entry per CDR3 protein. The table includes about 980,000 distinct CDR3 sequences, about 29% detected once. The receptor was derived from a boy under three years old who had a stem cell transplant for SCID, so the T cells may come from the graft donor. The chain employs TRBV11-1 and TRBJ2-2, with TRBD2 as a possible D gene (5 bases). The starting material was PBMCs, mostly from graft donor cells, obtained 360 days after TCRalphabeta/CD19-depleted stem cell transplant. The CDR3 protein is CASSLNPPEVVFLRGPGELFF. The DNA for the CDR3 is TGTGCCAGCAGTTTAAACCCGCCCGAGGTCGTATTCCTGCGAGGGCCCGGGGAGCTGTTTTTT.